This T cell receptor beta chain comes out of a study of Ad26.COV2.S vaccination and SARS-CoV-2 variants. Clones were read by immunoSEQ multiplex PCR, and TCRdb kept only the in-frame ones, dropping some. The sample has some 410,000 clones, 92% seen once. Germline-derived CDR1 and CDR2 are LNHDA and SQIVND (reference sequence). Trimming took 6 bases from V and 5 from J; bases not matched to a gene: 8. CDR3 length: 15 residues. Treatment defined: around 19 received Ad26.COV2.S at low or high dose, single or two shots; a few received placebo; per-sample allocation not given. Samples analyzed were those drawn on day 63 after the first vaccine or placebo injection.

The receptor was isolated from a person aged 18 to 59 who received the Ad26.COV2.S COVID-19 vaccine or a placebo. The V gene is TRBV19, the J gene TRBJ2-2, with TRBD2 matching 8 bases. The sequencing used peripheral blood, collected in a trial of Ad26.COV2.S vaccine versus placebo. DNA for the CDR3: TGTGCCAGTAGATCCCGGGGGGGCGGTACCGGGGAGCTGTTTTTT. Translated, it gives CASRSRGGGTGELFF.